These T cell receptor beta chains were read from a single sample in a study of blood T cell repertoires in COVID-19. Sequenced by immunoSEQ multiplex PCR; TCRdb stores in-frame clones only, minus some. The data contain under 450,000 clones, 89% of them singletons. The source material was peripheral blood. The receptor set was obtained from a middle-aged woman with COVID-19, enrolled during active disease. The CDR3 runs from the conserved cysteine through the conserved F or W. Each record gives: J gene, CDR3 length, clone size, D gene, V gene, CDR3 DNA, CDR3 protein. D genes are given only for firm matches. A clone size is listed for some rows: how often the clone was seen (once, few, many), or a class if it is expanded.

j_gene: TRBJ2-1; len: 15; abundance: .; d_gene: TRBD1; v_gene: TRBV11-3; CDR3nt: TGTGCCAGCAGCTTATCTGGGACAGGGTTCGATGAGCAGTTCTTC; CDR3aa: CASSLSGTGFDEQFF
j_gene: TRBJ1-6; len: 16; abundance: .; d_gene: .; v_gene: TRBV11-2; CDR3nt: TGTGCCAGCAGCCCTCAGGGATGGGGCTATAATTCACCCCTCCACTTT; CDR3aa: CASSPQGWGYNSPLHF
j_gene: TRBJ2-3; len: 14; abundance: .; d_gene: .; v_gene: TRBV28; CDR3nt: TGTGCCAGCAGAATTGGACTGCCTACAGATACGCAGTATTTT; CDR3aa: CASRIGLPTDTQYF
j_gene: TRBJ1-5; len: 15; abundance: .; d_gene: .; v_gene: TRBV27; CDR3nt: TGTGCCAGCAGTTTAGTGGGCCCGAGCAATCAGCCCCAGCATTTT; CDR3aa: CASSLVGPSNQPQHF
j_gene: TRBJ1-4; len: 13; abundance: few; d_gene: TRBD1; v_gene: TRBV30; CDR3nt: TGTGCCTGCGACCGGGACAGGACCGAAAAACTGTTTTTT; CDR3aa: CACDRDRTEKLFF
j_gene: TRBJ1-2; len: 16; abundance: .; d_gene: TRBD1; v_gene: TRBV5-1; CDR3nt: TGCGCCAGCAGCCTAAACCCGGGACAGGGGGCGGGAGGCTACACCTTC; CDR3aa: CASSLNPGQGAGGYTF
j_gene: TRBJ2-1; len: 14; abundance: .; d_gene: .; v_gene: TRBV2; CDR3nt: TGTGCCAGCAGTCCCACCTGGACAAACAATGAGCAGTTCTTC; CDR3aa: CASSPTWTNNEQFF
j_gene: TRBJ1-2; len: 13; abundance: .; d_gene: TRBD1; v_gene: TRBV5-6; CDR3nt: TGTGCCAGCAGCTTCGGGACAGGGTATGGCTACACCTTC; CDR3aa: CASSFGTGYGYTF
j_gene: TRBJ2-7; len: 14; abundance: .; d_gene: TRBD2; v_gene: TRBV2; CDR3nt: TGTGCCAGCAGTGGGGGAGGGGTCCTCTACGAGCAGTACTTC; CDR3aa: CASSGGGVLYEQYF
j_gene: TRBJ1-3; len: 16; abundance: .; d_gene: .; v_gene: TRBV9; CDR3nt: TGTGCCAGCAGCGTAGATTCAGGATACTCTGGAAACACCATATATTTT; CDR3aa: CASSVDSGYSGNTIYF
j_gene: TRBJ1-5; len: 16; abundance: .; d_gene: TRBD1; v_gene: TRBV3-1/TRBV3-2; CDR3nt: TGTGCCAGCAGCCAAGGGGGGACAGCTAGCAATCAGCCCCAGCATTTT; CDR3aa: CASSQGGTASNQPQHF
j_gene: TRBJ1-2; len: 15; abundance: .; d_gene: .; v_gene: TRBV6-2/TRBV6-3; CDR3nt: TGTGCCAGCAGCAAAAGCCCGGGTACCATCTATGGCTACACCTTC; CDR3aa: CASSKSPGTIYGYTF
j_gene: TRBJ2-7; len: 16; abundance: .; d_gene: .; v_gene: TRBV14; CDR3nt: TGTGCCAGCAGCCAAGATTCAACAGGGTGGACCTACGAGCAGTACTTC; CDR3aa: CASSQDSTGWTYEQYF
j_gene: TRBJ2-5; len: 16; abundance: .; d_gene: .; v_gene: TRBV28; CDR3nt: TGTGCCAGCAGTTTGTGGTCCGCGCGGGGTCGGGAGACCCAGTACTTC; CDR3aa: CASSLWSARGRETQYF
j_gene: TRBJ1-2; len: 14; abundance: .; d_gene: .; v_gene: TRBV9; CDR3nt: TGTGCCAGCACCGAGGACAGCAACCCCTATGGCTACACCTTC; CDR3aa: CASTEDSNPYGYTF
j_gene: TRBJ1-1; len: 14; abundance: .; d_gene: .; v_gene: TRBV27; CDR3nt: TGTGCCAGCAGTTTATCGCGTCCCACTGGGCCAGCTTTCTTT; CDR3aa: CASSLSRPTGPAFF
j_gene: TRBJ2-3; len: 13; abundance: .; d_gene: TRBD1; v_gene: TRBV15; CDR3nt: TGTGCCACCAGCAGGGACAGGGCGGGGACGCAGTATTTT; CDR3aa: CATSRDRAGTQYF
j_gene: TRBJ1-5; len: 14; abundance: .; d_gene: TRBD1; v_gene: TRBV6-6; CDR3nt: TGTGCCAGCCACAAGGGGGCGAGCAATCAGCCCCAGCATTTT; CDR3aa: CASHKGASNQPQHF
j_gene: TRBJ1-2; len: 14; abundance: .; d_gene: TRBD1; v_gene: TRBV7-2; CDR3nt: TGTGCCAGCAGGAAGGACAGGGCAAACTATGGCTACACCTTC; CDR3aa: CASRKDRANYGYTF
j_gene: TRBJ1-4; len: 14; abundance: .; d_gene: .; v_gene: TRBV19; CDR3nt: TGTGCCAGTACCCCTGTGAGGGGACACGAAAAACTGTTTTTT; CDR3aa: CASTPVRGHEKLFF
j_gene: TRBJ1-6; len: 15; abundance: .; d_gene: .; v_gene: TRBV28; CDR3nt: TGTGCCAGCAGTGTCACAGGGACGGGTAATTCACCCCTCCACTTT; CDR3aa: CASSVTGTGNSPLHF
j_gene: TRBJ2-4; len: 17; abundance: .; d_gene: TRBD1; v_gene: TRBV19; CDR3nt: TGTGCCAGTAGTCCGACGAGACAGGGGGTGGCCAAAAACATTCAGTACTTC; CDR3aa: CASSPTRQGVAKNIQYF
j_gene: TRBJ2-7; len: 15; abundance: .; d_gene: .; v_gene: TRBV19; CDR3nt: TGTGCCAGTAGTATGGTCTCAGGGGTATCCTACGAGCAGTACTTC; CDR3aa: CASSMVSGVSYEQYF
j_gene: TRBJ1-5; len: 15; abundance: .; d_gene: .; v_gene: TRBV19; CDR3nt: TGTGCCAGTAGTGGGGCCAGGGGCGGCAATCAGCCCCAGCATTTT; CDR3aa: CASSGARGGNQPQHF
j_gene: TRBJ2-5; len: 16; abundance: .; d_gene: TRBD1; v_gene: TRBV6-2/TRBV6-3; CDR3nt: TGTGCCAGCGGTTACTCGACAGGGGGAATACAAGAGACCCAGTACTTC; CDR3aa: CASGYSTGGIQETQYF
j_gene: TRBJ1-2; len: 14; abundance: .; d_gene: .; v_gene: TRBV5-1; CDR3nt: TGCGCCAGCAGCCACCGGACATCTAACTATGGCTACACCTTC; CDR3aa: CASSHRTSNYGYTF
j_gene: TRBJ1-4; len: 15; abundance: .; d_gene: TRBD1; v_gene: TRBV7-2; CDR3nt: TGTGCCAGCAGCGCGACAGGGGGCGCGGGTGAAAAACTGTTTTTT; CDR3aa: CASSATGGAGEKLFF
j_gene: TRBJ2-1; len: 15; abundance: .; d_gene: TRBD2; v_gene: TRBV2; CDR3nt: TGTGCCAGCACCCTCACTAGCGGGGGTTACAATGAGCAGTTCTTC; CDR3aa: CASTLTSGGYNEQFF
j_gene: TRBJ1-2; len: 14; abundance: .; d_gene: TRBD1; v_gene: TRBV5-3; CDR3nt: TGTGCCAGAAGCTTGGGACAGGGGGCGCGCGGCTACACCTTC; CDR3aa: CARSLGQGARGYTF
j_gene: TRBJ2-7; len: 14; abundance: .; d_gene: TRBD2; v_gene: TRBV6-6; CDR3nt: TGTGCCAGCACAAACGGGCTAGCGGAAACCGAGCAGTACTTC; CDR3aa: CASTNGLAETEQYF
j_gene: TRBJ1-2; len: 13; abundance: .; d_gene: TRBD1; v_gene: TRBV5-1; CDR3nt: TGCGCCAGCTCGACAGGGGCGGCCTACGGCTACACCTTC; CDR3aa: CASSTGAAYGYTF
j_gene: TRBJ2-3; len: 16; abundance: .; d_gene: TRBD2; v_gene: TRBV5-1; CDR3nt: TGCGCCAGCAGCTTAACCACAGCGGGAGGGAGAGATACGCAGTATTTT; CDR3aa: CASSLTTAGGRDTQYF
j_gene: TRBJ1-2; len: 13; abundance: few; d_gene: .; v_gene: TRBV27; CDR3nt: TGTGCCAGCAGACGTGGGGCAGGGGTCGGCTACACCTTC; CDR3aa: CASRRGAGVGYTF
j_gene: TRBJ1-1; len: 15; abundance: .; d_gene: .; v_gene: TRBV5-4; CDR3nt: TGTGCCAGCAGCTTGGCAGGAGGCCTGAACACTGAAGCTTTCTTT; CDR3aa: CASSLAGGLNTEAFF
j_gene: TRBJ1-2; len: 13; abundance: .; d_gene: .; v_gene: TRBV5-6; CDR3nt: TGTGCCAGCAGCCGGGGACGGGCGGGGGGCTACACCTTC; CDR3aa: CASSRGRAGGYTF
j_gene: TRBJ2-7; len: 14; abundance: .; d_gene: .; v_gene: TRBV19; CDR3nt: TGTGCCAGTAGTTTCTCACAGGGCTCGTACGAGCAGTACTTC; CDR3aa: CASSFSQGSYEQYF
j_gene: TRBJ1-2; len: 15; abundance: .; d_gene: .; v_gene: TRBV6-2/TRBV6-3; CDR3nt: TGTGCCAGCAGTCCCACAAATACAGGGCCCTATGGCTACACCTTC; CDR3aa: CASSPTNTGPYGYTF
j_gene: TRBJ2-1; len: 13; abundance: once; d_gene: TRBD2; v_gene: TRBV7-3; CDR3nt: TGTGCCAGCAGACTAGGGACTAGCGGAGAGCAGTTCTTC; CDR3aa: CASRLGTSGEQFF
j_gene: TRBJ1-2; len: 12; abundance: .; d_gene: .; v_gene: TRBV7-9; CDR3nt: TGTGCCAGCAGCTTAATCGGGTATGGCTACACCTTC; CDR3aa: CASSLIGYGYTF
j_gene: TRBJ1-4; len: 16; abundance: .; d_gene: .; v_gene: TRBV27; CDR3nt: TGTGCCAGCAGTGCGAGAGGGATTACGGCTAATGAAAAACTGTTTTTT; CDR3aa: CASSARGITANEKLFF
j_gene: TRBJ2-1; len: 15; abundance: .; d_gene: TRBD2; v_gene: TRBV3-1/TRBV3-2; CDR3nt: TGTGCCAGCAGCCATATGGATCCTAGCGGCAATGAGCAGTTCTTC; CDR3aa: CASSHMDPSGNEQFF
j_gene: TRBJ1-5; len: 14; abundance: .; d_gene: .; v_gene: TRBV9; CDR3nt: TGTGCCAGCAGCGTAGGGGCAGGGGAACAGCCCCAGCATTTT; CDR3aa: CASSVGAGEQPQHF
j_gene: TRBJ2-5; len: 14; abundance: .; d_gene: .; v_gene: TRBV7-9; CDR3nt: TGTGCCAGCAGCTTTCTAGACAGCCAAGAGACCCAGTACTTC; CDR3aa: CASSFLDSQETQYF
j_gene: TRBJ2-3; len: 16; abundance: .; d_gene: TRBD2; v_gene: TRBV6-4; CDR3nt: TGTGCCAGCAGTGATAGAGTCCAGCGGGACACAGATACGCAGTATTTT; CDR3aa: CASSDRVQRDTDTQYF
j_gene: TRBJ1-6; len: 16; abundance: .; d_gene: TRBD1; v_gene: TRBV19; CDR3nt: TGTGCCAGTAGTATGGCAGGGGGCGCCTATAATTCACCCCTCCACTTT; CDR3aa: CASSMAGGAYNSPLHF
j_gene: TRBJ1-2; len: 15; abundance: .; d_gene: TRBD1; v_gene: TRBV20-1; CDR3nt: TGCAGTGCTAGTCAGGGACAGCGCACAAACTATGGCTACACCTTC; CDR3aa: CSASQGQRTNYGYTF
j_gene: TRBJ1-3; len: 17; abundance: few; d_gene: TRBD1; v_gene: TRBV27; CDR3nt: TGTGCCAGCAGTTCCTTATACCGGGACAGGGACCGAAACACCATATATTTT; CDR3aa: CASSSLYRDRDRNTIYF
j_gene: TRBJ2-7; len: 14; abundance: .; d_gene: TRBD1; v_gene: TRBV19; CDR3nt: TGTGCCAGTGATCACAGGGGCCAGTCCTACGAGCAGTACTTC; CDR3aa: CASDHRGQSYEQYF
j_gene: TRBJ1-2; len: 13; abundance: .; d_gene: TRBD1; v_gene: TRBV28; CDR3nt: TGTGCCAGCACGGACAGGGTGTACTATGGCTACACCTTC; CDR3aa: CASTDRVYYGYTF
j_gene: TRBJ1-2; len: 15; abundance: few; d_gene: TRBD1; v_gene: TRBV7-9; CDR3nt: TGTGCCAGCAGCTCCGGACAGGGGGCTTGGAATGGCTACACCTTC; CDR3aa: CASSSGQGAWNGYTF
j_gene: TRBJ2-3; len: 19; abundance: .; d_gene: TRBD2; v_gene: TRBV19; CDR3nt: TGTGCCAGTAGTATCCGGCCTAGCGGAAAACAGACTAGCACAGATACGCAGTATTTT; CDR3aa: CASSIRPSGKQTSTDTQYF
j_gene: TRBJ1-3; len: 13; abundance: .; d_gene: .; v_gene: TRBV28; CDR3nt: TGTGCCGTTCCCGGCCTTAGCAGAAACACCATATATTTT; CDR3aa: CAVPGLSRNTIYF
j_gene: TRBJ2-1; len: 17; abundance: .; d_gene: TRBD2; v_gene: TRBV7-6; CDR3nt: TGTGCCAGCAGCGCCATGGGACTAGCGGGAGGGCTGAATGAGCAGTTCTTC; CDR3aa: CASSAMGLAGGLNEQFF
j_gene: TRBJ2-1; len: 16; abundance: .; d_gene: TRBD2; v_gene: TRBV14; CDR3nt: TGTGCCAGCAGCCAAGTTGCGGGGGGGCAATACAATGAGCAGTTCTTC; CDR3aa: CASSQVAGGQYNEQFF
j_gene: TRBJ1-1; len: 20; abundance: .; d_gene: TRBD1; v_gene: TRBV27; CDR3nt: TGTGCCAGCAGTCCGCATCAACAGGGGAAGGATAGTTGGAGTGACACTGAAGCTTTCTTT; CDR3aa: CASSPHQQGKDSWSDTEAFF
j_gene: TRBJ2-4; len: 13; abundance: .; d_gene: TRBD1; v_gene: TRBV19; CDR3nt: TGTGCCAGTAGTATCCGGGACAGTTCAGCTCAGTACTTC; CDR3aa: CASSIRDSSAQYF
j_gene: TRBJ2-1; len: 15; abundance: .; d_gene: .; v_gene: TRBV24-1; CDR3nt: TGTGCCACCACACTATCCGGGGGCTCCTACAATGAGCAGTTCTTC; CDR3aa: CATTLSGGSYNEQFF
j_gene: TRBJ2-2; len: 16; abundance: once; d_gene: .; v_gene: TRBV5-4; CDR3nt: TGTGCCACCTCTCCCCCCCATCGACAGGACACCGGGGAGCTGTTTTTT; CDR3aa: CATSPPHRQDTGELFF
j_gene: TRBJ2-3; len: 14; abundance: .; d_gene: .; v_gene: TRBV28; CDR3nt: TGTGCCAGCAACCTGGAGGGGGCATCAGATACGCAGTATTTT; CDR3aa: CASNLEGASDTQYF